This passage covers 8 T cell receptor beta chains from one sample sequenced in a study of T cells after yellow fever vaccination. Using its own MiXCR run on the 5' RACE reads, TCRdb lists one record per CDR3 protein. The sample records about 210,000 distinct CDR3 sequences, around 3.1% being singletons. This material consisted of CD4+ T cells sorted from PBMCs, taken 10 days after the yellow fever booster vaccination. These receptors originate from a man younger than 35 who received the YFV17D yellow fever vaccine.

This clonotype showed up many times. The V gene is TRBV4-3, the J gene TRBJ2-3; 10 bases are a match to TRBD2. Germline V gene lookup returns CDR1 LGHNA and CDR2 YSLEER. V was pared by 0 bases and J by 2 bases, with 5 bases of the junction left unmatched. The CDR3 loop spans 17 amino acids. The CDR3 sequence is CASSQEGAGGPTDTQYF. CDR3 DNA: TGCGCCAGCAGCCAAGAAGGAGCGGGGGGGCCCACAGATACGCAGTATTTT.

This clonotype was picked up a small number of times. The chain employs TRBV4-3 and TRBJ1-2; no reliable D call. CDR3 size: 12 residues. V was shortened by 0 bases and J by 5 bases, with 4 bases between the two germline ends. Germline V gene sequence: CDR1 LGHNA, CDR2 YSLEER. CDR3 amino acids: CASSQDTYGYTF. In nucleotides, the CDR3 is TGCGCCAGCAGCCAAGATACGTATGGCTACACCTTC.

This clonotype was recorded many times. The V call is TRBV12-3 or TRBV12-4, the J call TRBJ1-5, with TRBD1 as a possible D gene (6 bases). The CDR3 spans 12 residues. Trimming took off 6 bases at V and 9 bases at J, with 12 bases between the two ends. CDR3 sequence (DNA): TGTGCCAGCAGACCAGGGGAAGGGCCCCAGCATTTT. This codes for CASRPGEGPQHF.

The rearrangement joins TRBV7-9 to TRBJ1-2; D is perhaps TRBD1 (5 bases). The germline CDR1 and CDR2 sequences are SEHNR and FQNEAQ (reference sequence). Trimming pared 4 bases from V and 14 bases from J, leaving 20 bases between. The CDR3 spans 13 residues. DNA for the CDR3: TGTGCCAGCAGCTACCAGTTGTCAGGGTTAGGGACCTTC. Translated, it gives CASSYQLSGLGTF.

In its sample, this clonotype was seen a few times. The chain joins TRBV5-1 to TRBJ2-6; TRBD1 aligns across 9 bases. Per the germline V gene, CDR1 is SGHRS and CDR2 is YFSETQ. The J segment lost 2 bases and the V segment lost 5 bases, leaving 5 bases of the junction unmatched. This CDR3 is 16 amino acids long. This CDR3 is CASRSQGAPGANVLTF. For the CDR3, the DNA is TGCGCCAGCAGGTCACAGGGGGCGCCTGGGGCCAACGTCCTGACTTTC.

The sample holds a few counts of this clonotype. As DNA, the CDR3 is TGTGCTAGCAACCCCCGACGGGGGGGACCCAGGCAGTACGTC. It yields the protein CASNPRRGGPRQYV. The V call is TRBV7-7, the J call TRBJ2-7; 8 nucleotides match TRBD2. The CDR3 has 14 residues. Germline CDR1 SSHAT, CDR2 FNYEAQ (reference sequence).

The gene calls are TRBV20-1 and TRBJ1-1; 7 positions agree with TRBD1. The junction had 1 base not matched to a gene; V was cut back by 2 bases and J by 1 base. Germline CDR1 reads DFQATT; CDR2 reads SNEGSKA (reference sequence). The CDR3 consists of 13 residues. The CDR3 nucleotides read TGCAGTGCTAGATGGGACAGGAACACTGAAGCTTTCTTT. Translation gives CSARWDRNTEAFF.

This clonotype has ten or more counts. The chain uses TRBV11-2 and TRBJ2-5; D remains unclear. CDR1 and CDR2 from the germline V gene are SGHAT and FQNNGV. This CDR3 has 14 residues. Trimming left V 3 bases short and J 1 base short, with 9 bases between. In nucleotides, the CDR3 is TGTGCCAGCAGCTTTCGAGACTCCCAAGAGACCCAGTACTTC. This gives the protein CASSFRDSQETQYF.